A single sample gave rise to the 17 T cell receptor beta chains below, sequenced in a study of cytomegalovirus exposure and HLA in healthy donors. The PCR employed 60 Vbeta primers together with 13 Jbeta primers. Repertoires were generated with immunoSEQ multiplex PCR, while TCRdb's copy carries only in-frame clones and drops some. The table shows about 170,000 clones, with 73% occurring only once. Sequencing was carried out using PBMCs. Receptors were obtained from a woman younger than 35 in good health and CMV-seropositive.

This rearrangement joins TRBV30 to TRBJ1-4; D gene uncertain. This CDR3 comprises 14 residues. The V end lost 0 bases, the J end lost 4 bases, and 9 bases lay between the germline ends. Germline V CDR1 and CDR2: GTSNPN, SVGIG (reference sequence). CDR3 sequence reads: CAWSVLDGNEKLFF. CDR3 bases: TGTGCCTGGAGTGTCTTAGATGGTAATGAAAAACTGTTTTTT.

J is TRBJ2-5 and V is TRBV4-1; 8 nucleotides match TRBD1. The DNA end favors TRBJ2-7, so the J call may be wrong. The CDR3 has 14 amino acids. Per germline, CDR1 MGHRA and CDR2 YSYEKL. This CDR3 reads CASSDTGGLYEQYF. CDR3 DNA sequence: TGCGCCAGCAGCGACACAGGGGGGCTATACGAGCAGTACTTC.

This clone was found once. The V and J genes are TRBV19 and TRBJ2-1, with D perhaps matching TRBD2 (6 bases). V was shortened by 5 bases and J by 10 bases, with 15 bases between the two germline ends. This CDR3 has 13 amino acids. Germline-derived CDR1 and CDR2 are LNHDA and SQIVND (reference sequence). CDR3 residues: CASSAGLVKEQFF. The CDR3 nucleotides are TGTGCCAGTAGTGCGGGACTCGTTAAAGAGCAGTTCTTC.

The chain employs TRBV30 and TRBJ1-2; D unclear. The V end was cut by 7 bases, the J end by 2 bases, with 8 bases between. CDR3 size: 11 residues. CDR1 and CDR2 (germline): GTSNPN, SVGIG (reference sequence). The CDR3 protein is CASSTNYGYTF. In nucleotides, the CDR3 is TGTGCCTCGTCGACAAACTATGGCTACACCTTC.

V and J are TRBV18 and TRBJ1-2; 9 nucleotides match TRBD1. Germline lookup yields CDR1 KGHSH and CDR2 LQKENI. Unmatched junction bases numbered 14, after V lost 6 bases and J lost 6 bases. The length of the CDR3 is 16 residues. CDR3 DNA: TGTGCCAGCTCCATTTATGCCGGGACAGGGACTAATGGCTACACCTTC. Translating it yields CASSIYAGTGTNGYTF.

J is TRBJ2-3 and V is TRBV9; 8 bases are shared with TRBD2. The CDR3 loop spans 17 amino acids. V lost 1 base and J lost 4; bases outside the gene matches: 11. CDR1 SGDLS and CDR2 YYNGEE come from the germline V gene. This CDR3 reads CASSVNQERGGPDTQYF. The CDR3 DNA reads TGTGCCAGCAGCGTAAACCAAGAACGGGGGGGCCCAGATACGCAGTATTTT.

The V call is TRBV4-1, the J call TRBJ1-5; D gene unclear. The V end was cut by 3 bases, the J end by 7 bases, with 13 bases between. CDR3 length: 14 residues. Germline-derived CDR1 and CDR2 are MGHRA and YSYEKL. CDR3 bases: TGCGCCAGCAGCCACCGCCTAGGAAGCCAGCCCCAGCATTTT. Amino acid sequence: CASSHRLGSQPQHF.

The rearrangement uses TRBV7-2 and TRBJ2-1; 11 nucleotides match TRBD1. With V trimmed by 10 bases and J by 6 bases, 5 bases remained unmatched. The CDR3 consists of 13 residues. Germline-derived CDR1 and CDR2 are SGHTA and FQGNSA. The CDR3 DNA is TGTGCCACCGGACAGGGGGCGCCCAATGAGCAGTTCTTC. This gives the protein CATGQGAPNEQFF.

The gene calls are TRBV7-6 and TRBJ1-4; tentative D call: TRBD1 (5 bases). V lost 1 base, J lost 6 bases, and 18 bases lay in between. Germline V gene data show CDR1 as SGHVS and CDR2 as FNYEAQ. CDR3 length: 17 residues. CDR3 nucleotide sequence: TGTGCCAGCAGCTTAGACCTCCGGGGGGGAGGGGATGAAAAACTGTTTTTT. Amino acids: CASSLDLRGGGDEKLFF.

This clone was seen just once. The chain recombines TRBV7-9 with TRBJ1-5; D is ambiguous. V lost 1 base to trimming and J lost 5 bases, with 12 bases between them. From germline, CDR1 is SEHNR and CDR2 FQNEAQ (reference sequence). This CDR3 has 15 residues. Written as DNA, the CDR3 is TGTGCCAGCAGCTTAGGATTGGGGAGGGATCAGCCCCAGCATTTT. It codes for CASSLGLGRDQPQHF.

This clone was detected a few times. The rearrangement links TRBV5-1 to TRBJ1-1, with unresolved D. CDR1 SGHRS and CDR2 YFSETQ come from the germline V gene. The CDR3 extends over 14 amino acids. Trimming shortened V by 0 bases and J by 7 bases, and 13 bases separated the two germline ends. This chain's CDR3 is CASSLGPETCEAFF. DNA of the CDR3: TGCGCCAGCAGCTTGGGGCCGGAGACCTGTGAAGCTTTCTTT.

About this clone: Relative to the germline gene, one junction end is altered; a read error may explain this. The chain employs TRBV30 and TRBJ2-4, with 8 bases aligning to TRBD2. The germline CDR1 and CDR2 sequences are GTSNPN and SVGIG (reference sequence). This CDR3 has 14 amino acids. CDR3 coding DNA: TGTGCCTGGAGGCCGGGGGGGGCCAAAACCATTCAGTACTTC. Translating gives CAWRPGGAKTIQYF.

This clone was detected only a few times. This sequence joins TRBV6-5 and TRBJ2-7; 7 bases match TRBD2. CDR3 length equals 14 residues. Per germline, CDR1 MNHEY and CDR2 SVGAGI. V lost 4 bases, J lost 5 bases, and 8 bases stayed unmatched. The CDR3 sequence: CASSSRVGGDEQYF. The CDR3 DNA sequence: TGTGCCAGCAGTTCCCGCGTTGGGGGGGACGAGCAGTACTTC.

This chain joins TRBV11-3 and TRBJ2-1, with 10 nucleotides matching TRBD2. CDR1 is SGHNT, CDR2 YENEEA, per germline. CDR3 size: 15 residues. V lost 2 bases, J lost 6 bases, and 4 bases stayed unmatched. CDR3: CASSLRLAGVNEQFF. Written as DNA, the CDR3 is TGTGCCAGCAGCTTAAGGCTAGCGGGGGTCAATGAGCAGTTCTTC.

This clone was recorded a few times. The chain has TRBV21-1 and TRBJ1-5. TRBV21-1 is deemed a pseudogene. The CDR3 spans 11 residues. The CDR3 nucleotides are TGTGCCAGCAGCAATATACAGCCCCAGCATTTT. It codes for CASSNIQPQHF.

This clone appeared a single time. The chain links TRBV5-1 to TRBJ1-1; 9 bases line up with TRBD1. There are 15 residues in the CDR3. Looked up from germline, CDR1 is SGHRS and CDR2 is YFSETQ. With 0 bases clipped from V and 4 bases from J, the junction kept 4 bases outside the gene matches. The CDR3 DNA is TGCGCCAGCAGCTTGGGGGACAGGGTGGTCACTGAAGCTTTCTTT. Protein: CASSLGDRVVTEAFF.

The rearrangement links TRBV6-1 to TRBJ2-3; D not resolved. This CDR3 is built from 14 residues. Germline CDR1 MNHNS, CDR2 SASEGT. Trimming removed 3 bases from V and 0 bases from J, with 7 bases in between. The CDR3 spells CASSDRSSTDTQYF. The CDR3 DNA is TGTGCCAGCAGTGACAGGTCTAGCACAGATACGCAGTATTTT.